This T cell receptor beta chain came from a study of beta chain features in type 1 diabetes. What was sequenced were expressed TCRB transcripts, since all of the isolated RNA had been reverse transcribed. Here immunoSEQ multiplex PCR was the method, and the copy in TCRdb shows in-frame clones only, minus some. The sample lists 150,000 to 200,000 clones, around 8% seen once, with 0.94% in the top ten. A note on this clone: What it recognizes is unknown.

Germline loops: CDR1 MDHEN, CDR2 SYDVKM. The CDR3 runs 15 residues. V was shortened by 4 bases and J by 0 bases, with 10 bases between the two germline ends. Regarding the study as a whole: With patients and controls alike, PCR might favor shorter templates to an equal degree. Type 1 diabetes patients showed a moderate but significant shortening of TCRB CDR3s in all four CD4+ subsets.

The sequence was obtained from a woman in her 40s with type 1 diabetes. The rearrangement links TRBV28 to TRBJ1-5; D not resolved. Sequences were obtained from central memory CD4+ T cells from blood. The CDR3 reads CASSSQRGSNQPQHF. The CDR3 DNA sequence: TGTGCCAGCAGTTCCCAACGGGGTAGCAATCAGCCCCAGCATTTT.